The 14 T cell receptor beta chains below were found in one sample sequenced in a study of blood T cell repertoires in COVID-19. The table came from immunoSEQ multiplex PCR; TCRdb's copy has only in-frame clones and leaves some out. This table has approximately 140,000 clones, 80% to 90% appearing once. Material: peripheral blood. These TCRs come from a man between 65 and 79 years old with acute or convalescent COVID-19.

This rearrangement joins TRBV12-3 or TRBV12-4 to TRBJ2-1; no definite D call. The CDR3 is made up of 13 amino acids. Trimming removed 4 bases at V and 9 bases at J, with 13 bases between. The CDR3 here is CASSSRRIVEQFF. The CDR3 DNA follows: TGTGCCAGCAGTTCCAGGCGAATTGTTGAGCAGTTCTTC.

This clone was seen only once. This chain links TRBV7-9 with TRBJ2-2; D is uncertain. Deletions cut 2 bases from V and 0 bases from J, with 7 bases between. Per germline, CDR1 SEHNR and CDR2 FQNEAQ (reference sequence). The CDR3 contains 15 residues. The DNA for the CDR3 is TGTGCCAGCAGCTTACAGGATCCGAACACCGGGGAGCTGTTTTTT. Translation gives CASSLQDPNTGELFF.

The CDR3 region is CASSLTGGADYGYTF. CDR3 DNA: TGTGCCAGCAGCTTGACAGGGGGCGCGGACTATGGCTACACCTTC. The chain joins TRBV11-1 to TRBJ1-2; 10 nucleotides agree with TRBD1. Germline loops: CDR1 SGHAT, CDR2 FQDESV (reference sequence). The CDR3 contains 15 residues. The J segment lost 3 bases and the V segment lost 3 bases, leaving 4 bases of the junction unmatched.

The rearrangement joins TRBV5-8 to TRBJ1-5, with a weak D call TRBD1 (6 bases). V was cut by 7 bases and J by 5 bases, with 10 bases left in between. This CDR3 spans 12 amino acids. CDR1 and CDR2 (germline): SGHTS, YDEGEE. CDR3 in DNA: TGTGCCAGCTCATACAGGGATCAGCCCCAGCATTTT. It translates to CASSYRDQPQHF.

CDR3 protein: CATSRDRASGSRNEQFF. DNA of the CDR3: TGTGCCACCAGCAGAGATAGGGCTAGCGGGAGTCGGAATGAGCAGTTCTTC. The chain carries TRBV15 and TRBJ2-1; TRBD2 matches at 10 bases. This CDR3 contains 17 residues. Germline V gives CDR1 LNHNV, CDR2 YYDKDF (reference sequence). V shed 0 bases, J shed 7 bases, and the junction held 9 bases outside the gene matches. The variable domain in full, with the rest retrieved from reference TRBV15 and TRBJ2-1, is DAMVIQNPRYQVTQFGKPVTLSCSQTLNHNVMYWYQQKSSQAPKLLFHYYDKDFNNEADTPDNFQSRRPNTSFCFLDIRSPGLGDTAMYLCATSRDRASGSRNEQFFGPGTRLTVL.

This chain uses TRBV7-9 with TRBJ2-7, with D tentatively TRBD2 (5 bases). Germline lookup yields CDR1 SEHNR and CDR2 FQNEAQ (reference sequence). This CDR3 is built from 12 residues. V was pared by 7 bases and J by 6 bases, with 13 bases between. The CDR3 sequence is CASNEGEGEQYF. The CDR3 region has the DNA TGTGCCAGCAATGAGGGAGAAGGCGAGCAGTACTTC.

J is TRBJ2-1 and V is TRBV28, with 7 positions matching TRBD1. Germline loops: CDR1 MDHEN, CDR2 SYDVKM. CDR3 length equals 17 residues. V lost 6 bases and J lost 4; bases outside the gene matches: 15. The CDR3 coding sequence is TGTGCCAGCAGCCTCGCTACAGGGGACCTCCTTTACAATGAGCAGTTCTTC. This translates into CASSLATGDLLYNEQFF.

The rearrangement links TRBV7-3 to TRBJ2-7, with D possibly matching TRBD2 (5 bases). V dropped 1 base and J dropped 4 bases, with 8 bases sitting between them. CDR3 length: 13 amino acids. Germline CDR1 and CDR2: SGHTA and FQGTGA. Written as DNA, the CDR3 is TGTGCCAGCAGCTTAAATGGCGGGTACGAGCAGTACTTC. Encoded protein: CASSLNGGYEQYF.

The chain is built from TRBV2 and TRBJ2-3, with TRBD2 matching 7 bases. Germline V gene data show CDR1 as SNHLY and CDR2 as FYNNEI. The CDR3 covers 15 residues. J lost 4 bases, V lost 6 bases, and 10 bases had no gene match. CDR3 sequence (DNA): TGTGCCAGCAGGGAACTATACGCGGGAGCAGATACGCAGTATTTT. Translating it yields CASRELYAGADTQYF.

This chain joins TRBV5-1 and TRBJ1-2, with unresolved D. V was pared by 0 bases and J by 4 bases, with 10 bases between. Germline loops: CDR1 SGHRS, CDR2 YFSETQ. This CDR3 region has 14 residues. The CDR3 DNA reads TGCGCCAGCAGCTTGGGGCCTGACATCTATGGCTACACCTTC. It codes for CASSLGPDIYGYTF.

The chain is built from TRBV9 and TRBJ2-7; D possibly corresponds to TRBD1 (6 bases). Germline V gene lookup returns CDR1 SGDLS and CDR2 YYNGEE. The CDR3 covers 15 residues. V was pared by 0 bases and J by 2 bases, with 12 bases between. The CDR3 region is CASSVDAGAPYEQYF. The CDR3, as DNA: TGTGCCAGCAGCGTAGATGCAGGGGCCCCCTACGAGCAGTACTTC.

This clone has a count of ten or more. The gene calls are TRBV6-1 and TRBJ2-7, with TRBD1 as a possible D gene (6 bases). Germline V gene lookup returns CDR1 MNHNS and CDR2 SASEGT. The CDR3 totals 15 residues. V lost 1 base and J lost 4, with 14 bases in between. The CDR3 here is CASSEGVTGPYEQYF. DNA of the CDR3: TGTGCCAGCAGTGAAGGAGTAACAGGGCCATACGAGCAGTACTTC.

The chain joins TRBV11-2 to TRBJ2-1; 11 nucleotides line up with TRBD2. The CDR3 is made up of 15 amino acids. With V trimmed by 5 bases and J by 4 bases, 4 bases remained unmatched. The germline gives CDR1 SGHAT, CDR2 FQNNGV. The CDR3 reads CASSPTSGTYNEQFF. CDR3 bases: TGTGCCAGCAGCCCGACTAGCGGGACTTACAATGAGCAGTTCTTC. Together with reference TRBV11-2 and TRBJ2-1, the CDR3 gives the full variable domain: EAGVAQSPRYKIIEKRQSVAFWCNPISGHATLYWYQQILGQGPKLLIQFQNNGVVDDSQLPKDRFSAERLKGVDSTLKIQPAKLEDSAVYLCASSPTSGTYNEQFFGPGTRLTVL.

The chain has TRBV4-1 and TRBJ2-3; tentatively, D is TRBD2 (5 bases). The ends were cut back, 1 base at V and 0 bases at J, with 8 bases in the middle. This CDR3 contains 15 residues. Germline lookup yields CDR1 MGHRA and CDR2 YSYEKL. CDR3 region: CASSQVRGSTDTQYF. The CDR3 DNA reads as TGCGCCAGCAGCCAAGTACGGGGAAGCACAGATACGCAGTATTTT.